The entry that follows covers one T cell receptor (beta chain) sequence. Its specificity is not known. cDNA libraries for TCR beta contained unique molecular identifiers. Each sample of about 0.95 to 11 million input T cells yielded about 500,000 cDNA molecules, so each molecule approximated one T cell. MiXCR was run by TCRdb on the PCR reads, yielding one entry per CDR3 protein. The repertoire holds hundreds of thousands of distinct CDR3 sequences, with about 40% as singletons. This sample is part of a study of post-analysis software for immune sequencing data. Notes on the study in general: Pronounced co-clustering by F measure was evident among identically batched samples. Relative to controls, patients had 4 or 5 TRBV segments at higher frequency, with TRBV5-6, TRBV5-1 and TRBV20-1 among these. Diversity measured as normalized Chao1 was significantly lower in multiple sclerosis patients than in controls.

The CDR3 has 16 amino acids. Germline lookup yields CDR1 DFQATT and CDR2 SNEGSKA (reference sequence). The TCR comes from a girl under 10 years old with multiple sclerosis. This rearrangement joins TRBV20-1 to TRBJ2-7; 7 nucleotides align to TRBD1. Matching the DNA end better, TRBJ2-5 makes the J call doubtful. What was sequenced was blood. DNA of the CDR3: TGCAGTGCTACTCCAAACACCGGGACAGACCAAGAGACCCAGTACTTC. Its translation: CSATPNTGTDQETQYF.